Listed below are T cell receptor beta chains from one sample, sequenced in a study of cytomegalovirus exposure and HLA in healthy donors. TCRdb's table, derived via immunoSEQ multiplex PCR, lists solely in-frame clones and lacks some. Of 210,000 or so clones listed, about 80% were seen once; the top ten hold roughly 0.58%. Sequenced: PBMCs. The receptors here all came from a woman aged 35 to 49 in good health and CMV-seronegative. Both conserved end residues are part of each CDR3. Each record gives: V gene, J gene, D gene, clone size, CDR3 DNA, CDR3 protein. The D gene is left open where the match is weak. Rows may omit the clone size; those that give it use once, few, many or a size class.

>TRBV28|TRBJ1-2|TRBD1|.
TGTGCCATTTTCCCGGGACAGGGTGGTTATGGCTACACCTTC
CAIFPGQGGYGYTF
>TRBV7-8|TRBJ2-2|TRBD2|.
TGTGCCAGCAGCTTACGCGGGGGGCACACCGGGGAGCTGTTTTTT
CASSLRGGHTGELFF
>TRBV5-4|TRBJ1-1|.|.
TGTGCCAGCAGCTCCGGGGGTGGGGACACTGAAGCTTTCTTT
CASSSGGGDTEAFF
>TRBV18|TRBJ2-5|.|.
TGTGCCAGCTCACCAAGTGCCAGCCAAGAGACCCAGTACTTC
CASSPSASQETQYF
>TRBV2|TRBJ2-7|.|few
TGTGCCAGCAGAGACCAGGGGCGGAACGAGCAGTACTTC
CASRDQGRNEQYF
>TRBV5-1|TRBJ2-6|TRBD1|.
TGCGCCAGCAGCTTGGCAGGGACAGGCTCTGGGGCCAACGTCCTGACTTTC
CASSLAGTGSGANVLTF
>TRBV28|TRBJ1-2|.|few
TGTGCCAGCAGTTTCCCCGGAGGGAGGAACTATGGCTACACCTTC
CASSFPGGRNYGYTF
>TRBV5-1|TRBJ2-5|TRBD1|.
TGCGCCAGCAGCTTGGAACAGGGGTCCGGAGAGACCCAGTACTTC
CASSLEQGSGETQYF
>TRBV9|TRBJ1-2|.|.
TGTGCCAGCACCCAGACTGCAGGGGTAGGCTACACCTTC
CASTQTAGVGYTF
>TRBV4-2|TRBJ1-5|.|.
TGTGCCAGCAGCCAAGATCAGAGGGAGTCCCAGCATTTT
CASSQDQRESQHF
>TRBV6-5|TRBJ2-7|.|.
TGTGCCAGCAGTTACTCGTATGACTCGACCTACGAGCAGTACTTC
CASSYSYDSTYEQYF
>TRBV5-8|TRBJ1-1|TRBD1|once
TGTGCCAGCAGCTCCGGGACAGGGGTCCTGGGCACTGAAGCTTTCTTT
CASSSGTGVLGTEAFF
>TRBV9|TRBJ2-5|.|.
TGTGCCAGCAGCCATCAGCGCGGGGATAAGACCCAGTACTTC
CASSHQRGDKTQYF
>TRBV19|TRBJ1-5|.|.
TGTGCCAGTAGTATAGGGGGCGGCCCAGGGGAACCCCAGCATTTT
CASSIGGGPGEPQHF
>TRBV7-2|TRBJ1-1|.|.
TGTGCCAGCAGCTTAGAGCGAACAGGGATGGCTGAAGCTTTCTTT
CASSLERTGMAEAFF
>TRBV28|TRBJ2-5|TRBD1|.
TGTGCCAGCAGTTTAATCAGGGGGCAGCAAGAGACCCAGTACTTC
CASSLIRGQQETQYF
>TRBV29-1|TRBJ2-3|TRBD2|.
TGCAGCGGCTCACCTAGCGGGGGGGCGGTAGATACGCAGTATTTT
CSGSPSGGAVDTQYF
>TRBV11-3|TRBJ2-5|TRBD1|.
TGTGCCAGCAGCTTCGGACAGGGCGTAAAGACCCAGTACTTC
CASSFGQGVKTQYF